This is a list of T cell receptor beta chains from one sample in a study of T cell responses to AZD1222 COVID-19 vaccine. The table came from immunoSEQ multiplex PCR; TCRdb's copy has only in-frame clones and leaves some out. The table lists about 110,000 clones, roughly nine tenths of them singletons. The material sequenced was peripheral blood, taken 28 days after the second AZD1222 dose. These receptors all stem from an adult who received the AZD1222 COVID-19 vaccine. Both conserved end residues are part of each CDR3. Fields, in order: V gene, clone size, D gene, J gene, CDR3 DNA, CDR3 protein. A D gene is named only where the DNA matches it firmly. Clone size, where shown, is once, few, many, or a class for clones that have expanded.

>TRBV5-1|NA|TRBD2|TRBJ2-7
TGCGCCAGCAGCTTGGGGGCTAGCGGAGAGCAGTACTTC
CASSLGASGEQYF
>TRBV7-9|NA|TRBD1|TRBJ2-2
TGTGCCAGCAGCCCTCCTTTTGGGACAGGGGATCGCACCGGGGAGCTGTTTTTT
CASSPPFGTGDRTGELFF
>TRBV5-6|NA|NA|TRBJ1-6
TGTGCCAGCAAGAGCCTGAGCTCCTATAATTCACCCCTCCACTTT
CASKSLSSYNSPLHF
>TRBV7-8|NA|NA|TRBJ1-5
TGTGCCAGCAGCCCCTGGACAGTTAGCAATCAGCCCCAGCATTTT
CASSPWTVSNQPQHF
>TRBV7-9|few|NA|TRBJ1-3
TGTGCCAGCAGTCCGAGGGGCCAGAGCTCTGGAAACACCATATATTTT
CASSPRGQSSGNTIYF
>TRBV6-1|NA|TRBD1|TRBJ1-5
TGTGCCAGCAGTGAACAGGCCCCGGGACAGGGGGCAAGCAATCAGCCCCAGCATTTT
CASSEQAPGQGASNQPQHF
>TRBV5-4|NA|TRBD2|TRBJ2-5
TGTGCCAGCAGCTTGGCCAGACTAGCGAGGAAAGAGACCCAGTACTTC
CASSLARLARKETQYF
>TRBV5-1|NA|NA|TRBJ2-3
TGCGCCAGCAGCGTGGGGGGCACCACAGATACGCAGTATTTT
CASSVGGTTDTQYF
>TRBV28|NA|NA|TRBJ2-7
TGTGCCAGCAGTTTTCGGGGTTCCTCCTACGAGCAGTACTTC
CASSFRGSSYEQYF
>TRBV4-1|NA|TRBD1|TRBJ1-4
TGCGCCAGCAGGAAGGTAGGACAGGGGGATGAAAAACTGTTTTTT
CASRKVGQGDEKLFF
>TRBV4-3|NA|NA|TRBJ2-2
TGCGCCAGCAGCCAAACCACAGGGTCACACGGGGAGCTGTTTTTT
CASSQTTGSHGELFF
>TRBV5-1|NA|NA|TRBJ2-1
TGCGCCAGCAGCTTGGGTCTAGGGGGGATCTACAATGAGCAGTTCTTC
CASSLGLGGIYNEQFF
>TRBV10-3|NA|NA|TRBJ1-2
TGTGCCATCGGACCACGTGGGGGTTATGGCTACACCTTC
CAIGPRGGYGYTF
>TRBV30|NA|NA|TRBJ1-1
TGTGCCTGGAGTCCCGGGGTCATGAGGGGTGAGGTAAGGTCCCGTCGAAGAGCTTTCTTT
CAWSPGVMRGEVRSRRRAFF
>TRBV9|NA|NA|TRBJ2-1
TGTGCCAGCAGCGTAGAGGCCCCGTCTGGGGAGCAGTTCTTC
CASSVEAPSGEQFF
>TRBV20-1|NA|NA|TRBJ2-7
TGCAGCCGTGGCAGACGATACGAGCAGTACTTC
CSRGRRYEQYF
>TRBV13|NA|TRBD2|TRBJ2-7
TGTGCCAGCAGCTTAGGGACTAGCGGGCTTGCCCGGGAGCAGTACTTC
CASSLGTSGLAREQYF
>TRBV19|NA|TRBD1|TRBJ2-1
TGTGCCAGTGCCCGGACAGGGCTTTCCTACAATGAGCAGTTCTTC
CASARTGLSYNEQFF
>TRBV5-1|NA|TRBD2|TRBJ2-1
TGCGCCAGCAGCGTAGACTGGGGGGGAGAGCAGTTCTTC
CASSVDWGGEQFF
>TRBV21-1|once|NA|TRBJ2-5
TGTGCCAGCGATATCCGACAGGGGTACCAAGAGACCCAGTACTTC
CASDIRQGYQETQYF
>TRBV5-1|once|NA|TRBJ2-7
TGCGCCAGCAGCTTGCGTGGTGAGGACGAGCAGTACTTC
CASSLRGEDEQYF
>TRBV15|NA|NA|TRBJ1-1
TGTGCCACCAGCAAGACAGCCGTCAACGTTGAAGCTTTCTTT
CATSKTAVNVEAFF
>TRBV11-1|NA|NA|TRBJ2-5
TGTGCCAGCAGCTTACAGCGGGCCACTGTAGAGACCCAGTACTTC
CASSLQRATVETQYF
>TRBV7-2|NA|NA|TRBJ1-2
TGTGCCAGCAGCTCTACGGGGGCTTCCATTAACTATGGCTACACCTTC
CASSSTGASINYGYTF
>TRBV5-1|NA|TRBD1|TRBJ2-7
TGCGCCAGCAGCTTGGAGGGACAGGGCCACGAGCAGTACTTC
CASSLEGQGHEQYF
>TRBV19|few|NA|TRBJ1-5
TGTGCCAGTAGTATAGGGGGCAGCAATCAGCCCCAGCATTTT
CASSIGGSNQPQHF
>TRBV6-5|NA|TRBD1|TRBJ1-5
TGTGCCAGCAGAAGACAGGGGCCTAGCAATCAGCCCCAGCATTTT
CASRRQGPSNQPQHF
>TRBV5-1|NA|NA|TRBJ2-7
TGCGCCAGCAGCTTGACGGCATTCAGCTCCTACGAGCAGTACTTC
CASSLTAFSSYEQYF
>TRBV5-6|NA|NA|TRBJ1-2
TGTGCCAGCAGCTCCCCTCCCGGGGGCTACACCTTC
CASSSPPGGYTF
>TRBV18|NA|NA|TRBJ2-7
TGTGCCAGCTCCGGGGGTGGACAGGAGATCTACGAGCAGTACTTC
CASSGGGQEIYEQYF
>TRBV11-3|NA|NA|TRBJ1-1
TGTGCCAGCAGCTTCGGGTGGGACACTGAAGCTTTCTTT
CASSFGWDTEAFF
>TRBV10-2|once|TRBD1|TRBJ1-2
TGCGCCAGCAGTGACAGGGGGACAAAAATCTATGGCTACACCTTC
CASSDRGTKIYGYTF
>TRBV28|NA|NA|TRBJ2-3
TGTGCCGTCAACCCCCAGAGCACAGATACGCAGTATTTT
CAVNPQSTDTQYF
>TRBV28|once|NA|TRBJ2-1
TGTGCCAGCAGTCCCGGGACCAAAGTCTACAATGAGCAGTTCTTC
CASSPGTKVYNEQFF
>TRBV10-3|NA|NA|TRBJ2-3
TGTGCCATCAGTGAGTTGGATACGCAGTATTTT
CAISELDTQYF
>TRBV13|NA|TRBD2|TRBJ2-3
TGTGCCAGCAGCTTAGGCCGTGAGGGAGGGGGCACAGATACGCAGTATTTT
CASSLGREGGGTDTQYF
>TRBV5-1|NA|NA|TRBJ1-1
TGCGCCAGCAGCGGTTCGGCAGGGTATATGAACACTGAAGCTTTCTTT
CASSGSAGYMNTEAFF
>TRBV21-1|NA|NA|TRBJ2-7
TGTGCCAGCAGCAATGGTCCCTGTAGTGTTTGGACTAGCGGGAATTGGGAGCAGTACTTC
CASSNGPCSVWTSGNWEQYF
>TRBV18|NA|NA|TRBJ2-5
TGTGCCAGCTCACCACTGGCAAGCGGACAAGAGACCCAGTACTTC
CASSPLASGQETQYF
>TRBV29-1|NA|NA|TRBJ1-2
TGCAGCGTTGGAAAGAGTCCTAACTATGGCTACACCTTC
CSVGKSPNYGYTF
>TRBV10-1|once|NA|TRBJ2-2
TGCGCCAGCAGTGATCGGCAGAGGAACACCGGGGAGCTGTTTTTT
CASSDRQRNTGELFF
>TRBV5-6|NA|TRBD1|TRBJ1-2
TGTGCCAGCAGCTTGACGGGACAGAACTATGGCTACACCTTC
CASSLTGQNYGYTF
>TRBV19|NA|NA|TRBJ1-3
TGTGCCAGCCGGAAACCGGACATCTCTGGAAACACCATATATTTT
CASRKPDISGNTIYF
>TRBV28|NA|NA|TRBJ1-1
TGTGCCAGCAGTTTCCCCGTCGGGACGGGGAGGGTAGCTTTCTTT
CASSFPVGTGRVAFF
>TRBV28|NA|NA|TRBJ1-2
TGTGCCAGCAGTCCGACGACAGGAAACTATGGCTACACCTTC
CASSPTTGNYGYTF
>TRBV5-1|NA|NA|TRBJ2-6
TGCGCCAGCAGCTTGACGGCTAGCTCTGGGGCCAACGTCCTGACTTTC
CASSLTASSGANVLTF
>TRBV2|NA|NA|TRBJ2-2
TGTGCCAGCATGGCTGGGCCCGGGGAGCTGTTTTTT
CASMAGPGELFF
>TRBV5-4|NA|NA|TRBJ1-3
TGTGCCAGCAGCTTGGACGGCATCTCTGGAAACACCATATATTTT
CASSLDGISGNTIYF
>TRBV19|once|NA|TRBJ1-5
TGTGCCAGTAGTCCCCGGGACATCATCCAGCCCCAGCATTTT
CASSPRDIIQPQHF
>TRBV18|NA|NA|TRBJ2-3
TGTGCCAGCTCACCACGTACTACAGATACGCAGTATTTT
CASSPRTTDTQYF